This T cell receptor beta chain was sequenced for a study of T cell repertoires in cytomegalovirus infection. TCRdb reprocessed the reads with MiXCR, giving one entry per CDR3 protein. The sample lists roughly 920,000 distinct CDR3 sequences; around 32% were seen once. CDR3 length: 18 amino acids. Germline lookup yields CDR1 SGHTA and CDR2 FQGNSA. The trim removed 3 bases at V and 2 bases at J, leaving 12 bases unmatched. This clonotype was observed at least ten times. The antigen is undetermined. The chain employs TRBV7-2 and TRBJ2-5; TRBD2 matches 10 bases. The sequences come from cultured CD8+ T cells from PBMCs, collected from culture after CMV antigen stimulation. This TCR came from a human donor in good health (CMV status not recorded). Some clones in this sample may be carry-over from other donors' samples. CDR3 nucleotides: TGTGCCAGCAGCTTTCCGTCCTCACTAGCGGGGACTCAAGAGACCCAGTACTTC. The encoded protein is CASSFPSSLAGTQETQYF. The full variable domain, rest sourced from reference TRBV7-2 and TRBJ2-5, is GAGVSQSPSNKVTEKGKDVELRCDPISGHTALYWYRQSLGQGLEFLIYFQGNSAPDKSGLPSDRFSAERTGGSVSTLTIQRTQQEDSAVYLCASSFPSSLAGTQETQYFGPGTRLLVL.